The 10 T cell receptor beta chains in this list originate from one sample, sequenced in a study of CD8 T cells in ankylosing spondylitis. In TCRdb, the 5' RACE reads were re-called with MiXCR into one record per CDR3 protein. The sample contains around 150,000 distinct CDR3 sequences, about 32% of which appear only once. Sequenced input: synovial fluid, either unsorted or a sorted T cell fraction (not recorded which). Receptors were obtained from a male donor with ankylosing spondylitis.

In this sample, this clonotype turned up a few times. The J gene is TRBJ2-1, the V gene TRBV6-4; the D is unclear. Germline CDR1 is MRHNA and CDR2 is SNTAGT. The germline V and J ends were trimmed by 3 bases and 5 bases, with 8 bases remaining between them. The CDR3 totals 13 residues. Here the CDR3 DNA reads TGTGCCAGCAGTGAGAGTGACCACAATGAGCAGTTCTTC. Its protein product is CASSESDHNEQFF.

This clonotype was seen a handful of times. The chain has TRBV11-2 and TRBJ2-7; D unclear. Looked up from germline, CDR1 is SGHAT and CDR2 is FQNNGV. This CDR3 is built from 12 residues. V lost 5 bases, J lost 12 bases, and 17 bases lay in between. The CDR3 here is CASSPDPVGAYF. The DNA of the CDR3 is TGTGCCAGCAGCCCCGACCCGGTGGGTGCGTACTTC.

This sequence joins TRBV5-1 and TRBJ1-4; possible D gene TRBD1, 6 bases. This CDR3 is built from 14 residues. Trimming left V 4 bases short and J 8 bases short, with 15 bases between. Germline V gene lookup returns CDR1 SGHRS and CDR2 YFSETQ. DNA for the CDR3: TGCGCCAGCAGCCCGGGGGGCCAGGGAGAAAAACTGTTTTTT. Translated, it gives CASSPGGQGEKLFF.

This CDR3 reads CASSVQGGTQYF. CDR3 coding DNA: TGTGCCAGCAGCGTACAGGGAGGTACGCAGTATTTT. The chain carries TRBV7-2 and TRBJ2-3; D is possibly TRBD1 or TRBD2 (6 bases each). Trimming shortened V by 5 bases and J by 8 bases, and 11 bases separated the two germline ends. Germline lookup yields CDR1 SGHTA and CDR2 FQGNSA. This CDR3 is 12 amino acids long. The full variable domain, rest sourced from reference TRBV7-2 and TRBJ2-3, is GAGVSQSPSNKVTEKGKDVELRCDPISGHTALYWYRQSLGQGLEFLIYFQGNSAPDKSGLPSDRFSAERTGGSVSTLTIQRTQQEDSAVYLCASSVQGGTQYFGPGTRLTVL.

This clonotype was recorded at least ten times. This chain uses TRBV6-1 with TRBJ1-2; D is ambiguous. Trimming stripped 6 bases from V and 4 bases from J, with 18 bases between. The CDR3 loop spans 15 amino acids. Germline V lookup: CDR1 MNHNS, CDR2 SASEGT. This chain's CDR3 is CASSPEFRSAYGYTF. For the CDR3, the DNA is TGTGCCAGCAGCCCCGAGTTTAGATCCGCCTATGGCTACACCTTC.

This clonotype was seen at least ten times. The J gene is TRBJ2-7, the V gene TRBV20-1, with 9 bases fitting TRBD2. V trimming: 3 bases; J trimming: 0 bases; junction bases outside the gene matches: 9. The V gene's germline CDR1 is DFQATT and CDR2 SNEGSKA (reference sequence). The CDR3 length is 16 residues. CDR3 coding DNA: TGCAGTGCTAGCCCCTCTAGACTAGCGGCCTCCTACGAGCAGTACTTC. It specifies CSASPSRLAASYEQYF.

This clonotype was counted at least ten times. The chain combines TRBV5-6 with TRBJ1-1; 10 bases match TRBD1. Germline values: CDR1 SGHDT, CDR2 YYEEEE. The length of the CDR3 is 15 residues. V shed 4 bases, J shed 0 bases, and the junction held 3 bases outside the gene matches. In nucleotides, the CDR3 is TGTGCCAGCAGCCCCGGGACAGGGGTGAACACTGAAGCTTTCTTT. Its translation is CASSPGTGVNTEAFF.

The V call is TRBV2, the J call TRBJ1-1; TRBD1 agrees at 11 bases. The CDR3 covers 13 residues. Germline CDR1 and CDR2: SNHLY and FYNNEI. The trim removed 6 bases at V and 10 bases at J, leaving 7 bases unmatched. CDR3 amino acids: CASRTDRGPGAFF. The CDR3, as DNA: TGTGCCAGCAGAACGGACAGGGGGCCTGGAGCTTTCTTT.

This clonotype was counted many times. V usage is TRBV3-1 and J usage is TRBJ2-1; D gene uncertain. This CDR3 has 15 amino acids. The V and J ends lost 7 bases and 2 bases respectively, with 15 bases between them. Germline V gene lookup returns CDR1 LGHDT and CDR2 YNNKEL (reference sequence). DNA of the CDR3: TGTGCCAGCACCAGAGACGTTGACCCCTACAATGAGCAGTTCTTC. This gives the protein CASTRDVDPYNEQFF.

The V gene is TRBV5-5, the J gene TRBJ2-1; D is unresolved. V lost 4 bases and J lost 12, with 14 bases in between. Germline lookup yields CDR1 SGHKS and CDR2 YYEKEE (reference sequence). CDR3 length: 12 residues. The CDR3 is CASSLDPAGQFF. CDR3 sequence (DNA): TGTGCCAGCAGCCTCGACCCCGCAGGGCAGTTCTTC.